One and the same sample provided the 18 T cell receptor beta chains below, sequenced in a study of shared clonotypes between healthy human individuals. Repertoires were generated with immunoSEQ multiplex PCR, while TCRdb's copy carries only in-frame clones and drops some. The table has about 550,000 clones, 95% to 96% seen once. Naive-designated CD8 cells lacked CD45RO, were positively enriched for CCR7, and omitted terminally differentiated effector memory CD45RA+ cells. Source material: naive CD8+ T cells sorted from blood. All receptors come from a woman aged 25 to 39 in good health.

V usage is TRBV6-5 and J usage is TRBJ2-6; D is unresolved. V dropped 4 bases and J dropped 0 bases, with 10 bases sitting between them. The CDR3 contains 16 residues. Germline CDR1 and CDR2: MNHEY and SVGAGI. The CDR3, as DNA: TGTGCCAGCAGTTTGGCGGACCTCTCTGGGGCCAACGTCCTGACTTTC. Its translation: CASSLADLSGANVLTF.

This clone was counted once. The rearrangement joins TRBV19 to TRBJ2-1; 15 bases map to TRBD2. Germline CDR1 reads LNHDA; CDR2 reads SQIVND (reference sequence). This CDR3 is 17 amino acids long. V dropped 5 bases and J dropped 2; count of bases not matched to a gene: 4. The DNA for the CDR3 is TGTGCCAGTAGTGGGACTAGCGGGAGGCTGGCCTACAATGAGCAGTTCTTC. Amino acid sequence: CASSGTSGRLAYNEQFF.

This CDR3 is CASSAVLAGTYEQYF. In nucleotides, the CDR3 is TGTGCCAGTAGCGCCGTCCTAGCGGGAACCTACGAGCAGTACTTC. The chain has TRBV19 and TRBJ2-7; 9 bases agree with TRBD2. The V gene's germline CDR1 is LNHDA and CDR2 SQIVND (reference sequence). J lost 2 bases, V lost 6 bases, and 8 bases had no gene match. The CDR3 is 15 residues long.

This clone appeared once. This chain uses TRBV19 with TRBJ2-1; TRBD2 might be the D (5 bases). V lost 2 bases, J lost 4 bases, and 12 bases lay in between. The CDR3 is made up of 15 amino acids. From germline, CDR1 is LNHDA and CDR2 SQIVND (reference sequence). The DNA for the CDR3 is TGTGCCAGTAGTATAACCAGCGGAGCGTACAATGAGCAGTTCTTC. Translated: CASSITSGAYNEQFF.

This chain links TRBV30 with TRBJ2-5, with D unresolved. TRBJ2-7 explains the end of the DNA better; the J call may be wrong. Per germline, CDR1 GTSNPN and CDR2 SVGIG (reference sequence). There are 13 residues in the CDR3. CDR3 sequence reads: CAWSVSPPGEQYF. The CDR3 DNA sequence: TGTGCCTGGAGTGTAAGTCCCCCCGGCGAGCAGTACTTC.

The rearrangement joins TRBV15 to TRBJ2-7; possibly TRBD2 for D (6 bases). Trimming pared 6 bases from V and 3 bases from J, leaving 12 bases between. Germline V CDR1 and CDR2: LNHNV, YYDKDF (reference sequence). The CDR3 contains 13 residues. CDR3 in amino acids: CATSTVSGYEQYF. For the CDR3, the DNA is TGTGCCACCAGTACCGTTAGCGGCTACGAGCAGTACTTC.

The rearrangement links TRBV7-9 to TRBJ2-1; 7 positions match TRBD2. The CDR3 is 16 residues long. The germline gives CDR1 SEHNR, CDR2 FQNEAQ (reference sequence). Trimming at V came to 1 base and at J to 8 bases, leaving 11 bases not matched to a gene. The CDR3 nucleotides are TGTGCCAGCAGCTTAGATTGGGCGGGAGTCAACGATGAGCAGTTCTTC. Residues: CASSLDWAGVNDEQFF. The full variable domain, in which reference TRBV7-9 and TRBJ2-1 provide the parts outside the CDR3, is DTGVSQNPRHKITKRGQNVTFRCDPISEHNRLYWYRQTLGQGPEFLTYFQNEAQLEKSRLLSDRFSAERPKGSFSTLEIQRTEQGDSAMYLCASSLDWAGVNDEQFFGPGTRLTVL.

This chain links TRBV13 with TRBJ2-3; the match to TRBD2 covers 10 bases. This CDR3 region has 17 residues. Germline CDR1 PRHDT, CDR2 FYEKMQ (reference sequence). Trimming cost V 4 bases and J 2 bases; bases outside gene matches: 9. The CDR3 reads CASSYSGLAGDTDTQYF. Here the CDR3 DNA reads TGTGCCAGCAGCTACTCGGGGCTAGCGGGAGACACAGATACGCAGTATTTT.

The gene calls are TRBV11-2 and TRBJ1-1; 9 bases line up with TRBD1. Germline V gene sequence: CDR1 SGHAT, CDR2 FQNNGV. The CDR3 consists of 14 residues. V gave up 3 bases and J gave up 3 bases; unmatched junction bases: 2. CDR3 loop: CASSLGQGDTEAFF. For the CDR3, the DNA is TGTGCCAGCAGCTTGGGACAGGGAGACACTGAAGCTTTCTTT.

The chain joins TRBV27 to TRBJ2-1; 8 bases map to TRBD2. Germline loops: CDR1 MNHEY, CDR2 SMNVEV (reference sequence). V lost 4 bases and J lost 5; bases outside the gene matches: 13. There are 17 residues in the CDR3. CDR3 sequence (DNA): TGTGCCAGCAGTTCCTTTGGAGCGGGAGTATCCCACAATGAGCAGTTCTTC. Residues: CASSSFGAGVSHNEQFF.

The CDR3, as DNA: TGTGCCAGTAGTATGGGGTTAAGAAGTGAGCAGTTCTTC. Translating gives CASSMGLRSEQFF. V gene TRBV19 combines with J gene TRBJ2-1; D not certain. Trimming cost V 3 bases and J 9 bases, with 12 bases left between them. The CDR3 is 13 amino acids. Germline V gene sequence: CDR1 LNHDA, CDR2 SQIVND (reference sequence). The complete variable domain, with remaining parts taken from reference TRBV19 and TRBJ2-1, reads DGGITQSPKYLFRKEGQNVTLSCEQNLNHDAMYWYRQDPGQGLRLIYYSQIVNDFQKGDIAEGYSVSREKKESFPLTVTSAQKNPTAFYLCASSMGLRSEQFFGPGTRLTVL.

The V call is TRBV5-5, the J call TRBJ2-7; D is uncertain. CDR1 SGHKS and CDR2 YYEKEE come from the germline V gene (reference sequence). The CDR3 has 12 amino acids. Trimming shortened V by 8 bases and J by 4 bases, and 13 bases separated the two germline ends. CDR3 protein: CASWTFGYEQYF. As DNA, the CDR3 is TGTGCCAGTTGGACGTTCGGGTACGAGCAGTACTTC.

The chain is built from TRBV7-6 and TRBJ2-7; 10 bases are a match to TRBD2. J lost 2 bases, V lost 5 bases, and 9 bases had no gene match. The CDR3 has 16 residues. Looked up from germline, CDR1 is SGHVS and CDR2 is FNYEAQ. The CDR3 sequence: CASSPLGLAAAYEQYF. In DNA form, the CDR3 reads TGTGCCAGCAGCCCGCTCGGACTAGCGGCCGCCTACGAGCAGTACTTC.

This sequence joins TRBV2 and TRBJ2-7; TRBD1 aligns across 8 bases. The V gene's germline CDR1 is SNHLY and CDR2 FYNNEI. V lost 0 bases, J lost 2 bases, and 9 bases stayed unmatched. The CDR3 length is 17 residues. The CDR3 is CASSEAGDRGYPYEQYF. The CDR3 nucleotides read TGTGCCAGCAGTGAAGCGGGTGACAGGGGATATCCCTACGAGCAGTACTTC.

The gene calls are TRBV7-9 and TRBJ2-7; 9 nucleotides align to TRBD2. With V trimmed by 6 bases and J by 2 bases, 14 bases remained unmatched. This CDR3 has 17 amino acids. Germline loops: CDR1 SEHNR, CDR2 FQNEAQ (reference sequence). CDR3 residues: CASRNSTGSGRTYEQYF. The CDR3 DNA follows: TGTGCCAGCAGGAATTCGACAGGGAGCGGGAGGACCTACGAGCAGTACTTC.

V and J are TRBV6-5 and TRBJ1-5, with a weak D call TRBD1 (6 bases). Germline-derived CDR1 and CDR2 are MNHEY and SVGAGI. Trimming took off 7 bases at V and 4 bases at J, with 11 bases between the two ends. The CDR3 covers 13 residues. CDR3 sequence reads: CASTGAENQPQHF. The CDR3 nucleotides are TGTGCCAGCACGGGGGCGGAGAATCAGCCCCAGCATTTT.

CDR3 sequence: CASSLWDTHSNQPQHF. CDR3 DNA: TGTGCCAGCAGCTTGTGGGACACCCATAGCAATCAGCCCCAGCATTTT. V is TRBV5-4 and J is TRBJ1-5, with D maybe TRBD1 (6 bases). The V gene's germline CDR1 is SGHNT and CDR2 YYREEE (reference sequence). The V and J ends lost 1 base and 0 bases respectively, with 11 bases between them. The CDR3 is made up of 16 amino acids. Full variable domain (rest looked up from reference TRBV5-4 and TRBJ1-5): ETGVTQSPTHLIKTRGQQVTLRCSSQSGHNTVSWYQQALGQGPQFIFQYYREEENGRGNFPPRFSGLQFPNYSSELNVNALELDDSALYLCASSLWDTHSNQPQHFGDGTRLSIL.

This sequence joins TRBV27 and TRBJ1-1, with D possibly being TRBD1 (6 bases). The CDR3 extends over 15 amino acids. Looked up from germline, CDR1 is MNHEY and CDR2 is SMNVEV (reference sequence). Trimming took off 5 bases at V and 4 bases at J, with 17 bases between the two ends. For the CDR3, the DNA is TGTGCCAGCAGTCCGATGGGAGGGGGTGGCACTGAAGCTTTCTTT. Protein sequence: CASSPMGGGGTEAFF.